These T cell receptor beta chains were read from a single sample in a study of T cells in Graves' hyperthyroidism and ophthalmopathy. TCRdb fed the multiplex PCR reads into MiXCR, producing one record per CDR3 protein. Of about 590,000 distinct CDR3 sequences in the sample, 15% to 19% are singletons; the top ten hold around 7.5%. Sequencing was done on a sample of blood. These receptors were taken from a woman aged 25 to 39 with Graves' hyperthyroidism. Both conserved end residues are part of each CDR3. D genes are given only for firm matches. Not every row has a clone size; where given, it reads once, few, many or a size class.

13	many	TRBV3-1	TRBJ2-2	.	TGTGCCAGCAGCCATGGGGTTACCGGGGAGCTGTTTTTT	CASSHGVTGELFF
16	many	TRBV29-1	TRBJ1-2	.	TGCAGCGTTGGAATGGGCGCGAGACGGTTGGCAGGCGGCTACACCTTC	CSVGMGARRLAGGYTF
16	.	TRBV2	TRBJ2-2	TRBD2	TGTGCCAGCAGTAGGAGCGGGGTCCCCAGCACCGGGGAGCTGTTTTTT	CASSRSGVPSTGELFF
17	.	TRBV6-2/TRBV6-3	TRBJ2-7	TRBD2	TGTGCCAGCAGTTACACTTTAACTAGCGGGAGGGCCTACGAGCAGTACTTC	CASSYTLTSGRAYEQYF
14	many	TRBV11-2	TRBJ2-7	TRBD2	TGTGCCAGCAGCGCTAGCGGGAGTTGGGGCGAGCAGTACTTC	CASSASGSWGEQYF
16	many	TRBV6-5	TRBJ2-7	TRBD1	TGTGCCAGCAGTTACTCGGCGACAGGGGCATATTACGAGCAGTACTTC	CASSYSATGAYYEQYF
15	few	TRBV9	TRBJ2-3	.	TGTGCCAGCAGCCATACGGGTAGCCTGGCAGATACGCAGTATTTT	CASSHTGSLADTQYF
17	.	TRBV12-5	TRBJ2-1	.	TGTGCTAGTGGTTTGGTAACAGCGTTAGAGGGGGACAATGAGCAGTTCTTC	CASGLVTALEGDNEQFF
17	many	TRBV18	TRBJ2-1	.	TGTGCCAGCTCACCACAGGAGGTAGTAGCGGCGAACAATGAGCAGTTCTTC	CASSPQEVVAANNEQFF
14	many	TRBV28	TRBJ2-5	.	TGTGCCAGCAGTTTATTTTCAGGGATCGAGACCCAGTACTTC	CASSLFSGIETQYF
16	few	TRBV5-1	TRBJ1-1	.	TGTGCCAGCAGCCAGCAAGAGGACGGTTCGAACACTGAAGCTTTCTTT	CASSQQEDGSNTEAFF
16	.	TRBV9	TRBJ1-1	.	TGTGCCAGCAGCGTAGGGGGGGAGGGGGTGGGCCTTGAAGCTTTCTTT	CASSVGGEGVGLEAFF
14	many	TRBV7-8	TRBJ2-5	TRBD1	TGTGCCAGCAGCACGACAGGGGGCCGGAAGACCCAGTACTTC	CASSTTGGRKTQYF
17	few	TRBV28	TRBJ2-1	.	TGTGCCAGCAGTTTAAAGAGGCGGCTCAGCTCCTACAATGAGCAGTTCTTC	CASSLKRRLSSYNEQFF
12	.	TRBV4-1	TRBJ2-1	.	TGCGCCAGCAGCCAAGATCTAACAGAGCAGTTCTTC	CASSQDLTEQFF
13	few	TRBV24-1	TRBJ2-3	.	TGTGCCACCAGTGCCTCCTGGACGGATACGCAGTATTTT	CATSASWTDTQYF
12	.	TRBV11-1	TRBJ1-2	.	TGTGCCAGCAGCCGTCCCACAGGTGGCTACACCTTC	CASSRPTGGYTF
15	many	TRBV2	TRBJ2-3	.	TGTGCCAGCAGGGCCCTGCCGGGGTGGGCAGATACGCAGTATTTT	CASRALPGWADTQYF
17	many	TRBV6-5	TRBJ2-7	.	TGTGCCAGCAGTTACTCTGCCCCGACTGGGTACGCCTACGAGCAGTACTTC	CASSYSAPTGYAYEQYF
13	few	TRBV6-2/TRBV6-3	TRBJ2-7	.	TGTGCCAGCAGTTACTCCCCGAACTACGAGCAGTACTTC	CASSYSPNYEQYF
18	.	TRBV18	TRBJ2-2	.	TGTGCCAGCTCACTGAACAGGGCCACTACTCCGAACACCGGGGAGCTGTTTTTT	CASSLNRATTPNTGELFF
15	.	TRBV12-3/TRBV12-4	TRBJ2-1	TRBD2	TGTGCCAGCAGTTTTCGCGCGGGAGGGAGCAATGAGCAGTTCTTC	CASSFRAGGSNEQFF
14	few	TRBV29-1	TRBJ2-7	TRBD2	TGCAGCGTTGTGCCTAGCGGGCGCCCCTACGAGCAGTACTTC	CSVVPSGRPYEQYF
13	many	TRBV10-3	TRBJ2-2	.	TGTGCCATCAAACCTGGGAACACCGGGGAGCTGTTTTTT	CAIKPGNTGELFF
17	many	TRBV20-1	TRBJ2-5	TRBD2	TGCAGTGCTAGCTACATTTCCGGGACTAGCGGCCAAGAGACCCAGTACTTC	CSASYISGTSGQETQYF
11	many	TRBV18	TRBJ1-4	.	TGTGCCAGCTCGGGGGAAGGAAAACTGTTTTTT	CASSGEGKLFF
16	.	TRBV20-1	TRBJ2-1	TRBD2	TGCAGTGCTAGAGATCGTCGGGCTAGCGGTTACAATGAGCAGTTCTTC	CSARDRRASGYNEQFF
15	many	TRBV30	TRBJ2-1	.	TGTGCCTGGAGTCTAGGGACACCTTCCTACAATGAGCAGTTCTTC	CAWSLGTPSYNEQFF
14	few	TRBV11-2	TRBJ1-1	.	TGTGCCAGCAGCTTATTCCTGGAGAACACTGAAGCTTTCTTT	CASSLFLENTEAFF
15	.	TRBV7-6	TRBJ2-1	.	TGTGCCAGCAGCTTAAGTCCAGGGGAGGGTAATGAGCAGTTCTTC	CASSLSPGEGNEQFF
17	many	TRBV27	TRBJ2-1	TRBD2	TGTGCCAGCAGCCGTAGGGTGACTAGCGCAGCCTACAATGAGCAGTTCTTC	CASSRRVTSAAYNEQFF
15	few	TRBV28	TRBJ1-1	.	TGTGCCAGCAGTTTAATTGGGGGGCGAAGGGGTGAAGCTTTCTTT	CASSLIGGRRGEAFF
13	many	TRBV29-1	TRBJ1-5	.	TGCAGCGTCGCACAGGGACTCGGGCAGCCCCAGCATTTT	CSVAQGLGQPQHF
15	few	TRBV19	TRBJ1-2	.	TGTGCCAGTAACGACCCTGGCGGGGTTAAGAATGGCTACACCTTC	CASNDPGGVKNGYTF
14	few	TRBV5-1	TRBJ2-4	TRBD1	TGCGCCAGCAGCTTGGGACAGGGAAAGGACATTCAGTACTTC	CASSLGQGKDIQYF
16	many	TRBV20-1	TRBJ2-6	.	TGCAGTGCTAGGCCTGCGGTGGGCGGGGGGGCCAACGTCCTGACTTTC	CSARPAVGGGANVLTF
14	few	TRBV18	TRBJ2-6	.	TGTGCCAGCTCTCCTACCTCTGGGGCCAACGTCCTGACTTTC	CASSPTSGANVLTF
15	many	TRBV27	TRBJ2-7	.	TGTGCCAGCAGTTCCGCGAACAGGGATCCCTACGAGCAGTACTTC	CASSSANRDPYEQYF
15	.	TRBV4-3	TRBJ2-1	.	TGCGCCAGCAGCCTCCAGGAGAGAGAAGACAATGAGCAGTTCTTC	CASSLQEREDNEQFF
13	many	TRBV4-1	TRBJ1-1	.	TGCGCCAGCAGCCAAGAGTATCACGTTGAAGCTTTCTTT	CASSQEYHVEAFF
16	many	TRBV10-3	TRBJ2-1	TRBD2	TGTGCCATCAGTTCGATTACTAGCGACACCTACAATGAGCAGTTCTTC	CAISSITSDTYNEQFF
13	many	TRBV12-5	TRBJ1-1	.	TGTGCTAGTCAAAGGTTCGTGGGAACTGAAGCTTTCTTT	CASQRFVGTEAFF
11	few	TRBV20-1	TRBJ2-3	.	TGCAGTGCCCCCCCGGCAGATACGCAGTATTTT	CSAPPADTQYF
12	many	TRBV27	TRBJ2-7	.	TGTGCCAGCAGCTCGGCGAGTTCCGAGCAGTACTTC	CASSSASSEQYF
15	few	TRBV6-1	TRBJ2-3	TRBD1	TGTGCCAGCAGCCAGACAGGGGCGAGCACAGATACGCGGTATTTT	CASSQTGASTDTRYF
13	many	TRBV7-9	TRBJ1-2	.	TGTGCCAGCAGCATCCAGGGTGGCTATGGCTACACCTTC	CASSIQGGYGYTF
15	few	TRBV9	TRBJ2-1	.	TGTGCCAGCAGCTCAGGCTGGGACGACCGCAATGAGCAGTTCTTC	CASSSGWDDRNEQFF